The 23 T cell receptor beta chains presented below share a single source sample, sequenced in a study of T cells in Graves' hyperthyroidism and ophthalmopathy. TCR beta CDR3 region amplification was performed from RNA transcripts. The study used the HTBI primer set for a first-round RT-PCR of the TCR CDR3. TCRdb re-called the multiplex PCR reads with MiXCR, one entry per CDR3 protein. Of about 130,000 distinct CDR3 sequences listed, less than 25% are singletons. Sequenced: blood. The source is a woman aged 50 to 60 with Graves' hyperthyroidism that later progressed to Graves' ophthalmopathy.

A remark on this clonotype: A read error may explain this, as a much larger clone is one base away. As the CDR3 is not closed by the conserved phenylalanine or tryptophan, this likely results from a read error. The chain links TRBV4-2 to TRBJ2-3; 7 bases agree with TRBD2. With V trimmed by 0 bases and J by 4 bases, 4 bases remained unmatched. This CDR3 contains 15 residues. The V gene's germline CDR1 is LGHNA and CDR2 YNFKEQ. Here the CDR3 DNA reads TGTGCCAGCAGCCAAGATAGAGCGGGATCAGATACGCAGTATTGT. This encodes CASSQDRAGSDTQYC.

This clonotype was picked up many times. DNA of the CDR3: TGTGCCAGCAGCGACAGGGGTCGGTCTGGGGCCAACGTCCTGACTTTC. Translated, it gives CASSDRGRSGANVLTF. V is TRBV2 and J is TRBJ2-6; 8 positions agree with TRBD1. The CDR3 length is 16 residues. Germline V gives CDR1 SNHLY, CDR2 FYNNEI. V shed 6 bases and J 1 base; nucleotides not matched to a gene: 5.

This clonotype was seen ten or more times. The CDR3 bases are TGTGCCAGCAGTCCTAGGACAGGGAGGACGAACACTGAAGCTTTCTTT. Protein sequence: CASSPRTGRTNTEAFF. The chain links TRBV6-1 to TRBJ1-1; 8 bases agree with TRBD1. CDR1 is MNHNS and CDR2 is SASEGT in the germline V gene. Losses at the gene ends were 5 bases for V and 1 base for J; bases not matched to a gene: 9. The CDR3 extends over 16 amino acids.

This clonotype was recorded at least ten times. The chain employs TRBV3-1 and TRBJ2-1; weak D call: TRBD1 (6 bases). There are 15 residues in the CDR3. Per the germline V gene, CDR1 is LGHDT and CDR2 is YNNKEL (reference sequence). Trimming left V 4 bases short and J 5 bases short, with 15 bases between. The CDR3 DNA sequence: TGTGCCAGCAGCCGGATGGCAGGGGTCCACAATGAGCAGTTCTTC. Its protein is CASSRMAGVHNEQFF.

This clonotype was found a few times. The chain carries TRBV19 and TRBJ1-5; D remains ambiguous. The CDR3 is 14 residues long. Germline-derived CDR1 and CDR2 are LNHDA and SQIVND (reference sequence). Trimming took off 5 bases at V and 3 bases at J, with 11 bases between the two ends. The CDR3 DNA follows: TGTGCCAGTAGTGTTAAGGTCTCCAATCAGCCCCAGCATTTT. Translating gives CASSVKVSNQPQHF.

This clonotype has ten or more counts. The chain joins TRBV2 to TRBJ2-5, with a tentative D call TRBD2 (5 bases). Germline CDR1 is SNHLY and CDR2 is FYNNEI. This CDR3 has 14 residues. V was shortened by 2 bases and J by 6 bases, with 13 bases between the two germline ends. This CDR3 reads CASSEQISVQTQYF. The CDR3, as DNA: TGTGCCAGCAGTGAACAAATTAGCGTCCAGACCCAGTACTTC.

The chain employs TRBV6-2 or TRBV6-3 and TRBJ2-1; D remains ambiguous. This CDR3 has 14 residues. Germline V gene sequence: CDR1 MNHEY, CDR2 SVGEGT. Trimming took 3 bases from V and 5 from J, leaving 11 bases between them. CDR3 amino acids: CASSYSQVNNEQFF. The CDR3 bases are TGTGCCAGCAGTTATTCTCAGGTTAACAATGAGCAGTTCTTC.

This clonotype was detected only a few times. This rearrangement joins TRBV20-1 to TRBJ2-1; D may be TRBD1 (6 bases). Trimming took off 0 bases at V and 5 bases at J, with 20 bases between the two ends. CDR1 is DFQATT and CDR2 is SNEGSKA in the germline V gene (reference sequence). This CDR3 is built from 17 residues. The CDR3 loop is CSARDHAPTGTNNEQFF. The CDR3 DNA follows: TGCAGTGCTAGAGATCACGCCCCAACCGGGACAAACAATGAGCAGTTCTTC.

This rearrangement joins TRBV6-1 to TRBJ1-5, with D perhaps TRBD1 (5 bases). There are 14 residues in the CDR3. V dropped 2 bases and J dropped 8 bases, with 13 bases sitting between them. CDR1 is MNHNS, CDR2 SASEGT, per germline. CDR3 protein: CASSEIGAGKPQHF. CDR3 coding DNA: TGTGCCAGCAGTGAAATAGGGGCTGGTAAGCCCCAGCATTTT.

This clonotype was counted many times. The chain uses TRBV2 and TRBJ2-7; D is ambiguous. Germline CDR1 is SNHLY and CDR2 is FYNNEI. V lost 7 bases, J lost 3 bases, and 19 bases lay in between. This CDR3 is 15 amino acids long. In DNA form, the CDR3 reads TGTGCCAGCACCCCCACGCCCGGACGCGGCTACGAGCAGTACTTC. It specifies CASTPTPGRGYEQYF. Combining the CDR3 with reference TRBV2 and TRBJ2-7 gives the whole variable domain EPEVTQTPSHQVTQMGQEVILRCVPISNHLYFYWYRQILGQKVEFLVSFYNNEISEKSEIFDDQFSVERPDGSNFTLKIRSTKLEDSAMYFCASTPTPGRGYEQYFGPGTRLTVT.

The CDR3 protein is CAINRGGDYGYTF. CDR3 DNA: TGTGCCATCAACAGGGGTGGGGACTATGGCTACACCTTC. The chain couples TRBV10-3 to TRBJ1-2; 7 bases align to TRBD1. The germline CDR1 and CDR2 sequences are ENHRY and SYGVKD. V was pared by 7 bases and J by 3 bases, with 5 bases of the junction left unmatched. This CDR3 region has 13 residues.

The V gene is TRBV28, the J gene TRBJ2-1; possibly TRBD1 for D (6 bases). This CDR3 is built from 16 residues. V gave up 5 bases and J gave up 6 bases, with 20 bases separating them. Germline V gene sequence: CDR1 MDHEN, CDR2 SYDVKM. The CDR3 protein is CASSPLGTQGLNEQFF. DNA for the CDR3: TGTGCCAGCAGTCCGCTCGGGACACAGGGTCTCAATGAGCAGTTCTTC. Full variable domain (rest looked up from reference TRBV28 and TRBJ2-1): DVKVTQSSRYLVKRTGEKVFLECVQDMDHENMFWYRQDPGLGLRLIYFSYDVKMKEKGDIPEGYSVSREKKERFSLILESASTNQTSMYLCASSPLGTQGLNEQFFGPGTRLTVL.

This clonotype was seen ten or more times. The chain links TRBV14 to TRBJ2-7; 7 bases agree with TRBD2. V lost 2 bases to trimming and J lost 5 bases; unmatched junction nucleotides: 12. The CDR3 is 16 amino acids. Germline CDR1 is SGHDN and CDR2 is FVKESK. The CDR3 sequence: CASSQTGTTLRNEQYF. CDR3 DNA: TGTGCCAGCAGCCAAACCGGGACTACCTTGCGGAACGAGCAGTACTTC.

This clonotype was observed many times. This chain links TRBV6-5 with TRBJ2-1; D remains ambiguous. V shed 2 bases and J shed 0 bases, with 11 bases lying between them. The CDR3 spans 16 residues. Germline V gene lookup returns CDR1 MNHEY and CDR2 SVGAGI. The CDR3 DNA is TGTGCCAGCAGTTACGTGGCTCAGAGCTCCTACAATGAGCAGTTCTTC. Residues: CASSYVAQSSYNEQFF.

The table lists this clonotype with many counts. The rearrangement links TRBV6-1 to TRBJ1-1; 8 positions agree with TRBD1. The trim removed 10 bases at V and 0 bases at J, leaving 7 bases unmatched. CDR1 is MNHNS and CDR2 is SASEGT in the germline V gene. The CDR3 consists of 14 residues. CDR3 sequence: CATMDRVMNTEAFF. The CDR3 DNA sequence: TGTGCCACCATGGACAGGGTCATGAACACTGAAGCTTTCTTT.

The V and J genes are TRBV19 and TRBJ2-1, with TRBD2 matching over 7 bases. Germline V gene sequence: CDR1 LNHDA, CDR2 SQIVND (reference sequence). V was pared by 1 base and J by 4 bases, with 10 bases of the junction left unmatched. The CDR3 extends over 17 amino acids. CDR3 sequence: CASSIGPGGRGYNEQFF. The CDR3, as DNA: TGTGCCAGTAGTATAGGGCCTGGCGGGAGAGGGTACAATGAGCAGTTCTTC.

The chain's CDR3 is CASSLAGAYEQYF. CDR3 DNA sequence: TGTGCCAGCAGTCTAGCGGGAGCCTACGAGCAGTACTTC. V gene TRBV6-1 combines with J gene TRBJ2-7; TRBD2 matches at 10 bases. CDR3 size: 13 residues. CDR1 and CDR2 (germline): MNHNS, SASEGT. The junction had 0 bases not matched to a gene; V was cut back by 5 bases and J by 2 bases.

This clonotype was observed once. This chain uses TRBV6-2 or TRBV6-3 with TRBJ1-1; D gene unclear. CDR3 size: 15 residues. Germline V CDR1 and CDR2: MNHEY, SVGEGT. V dropped 0 bases and J dropped 1 base, with 9 bases sitting between them. The CDR3 sequence: CASSYSGRGNTEAFF. CDR3 bases: TGTGCCAGCAGTTACTCCGGACGGGGGAACACTGAAGCTTTCTTT.

The chain employs TRBV28 and TRBJ1-4; D not resolved. The CDR3 spans 13 residues. V dropped 7 bases and J dropped 11 bases, with 17 bases sitting between them. CDR1 and CDR2 from the germline V gene are MDHEN and SYDVKM. CDR3 nucleotides: TGTGCCAGCATACGGAGCCGGCCTGGTAAACTGTTTTTT. Protein: CASIRSRPGKLFF.

A remark on this clonotype: The germline gene is not matched at one end of the junction; a read error may be the cause. This rearrangement joins TRBV7-9 to TRBJ2-1, with D unresolved. The CDR3 sequence is 13 residues long. CDR1 and CDR2 (germline): SEHNR, FQNEAQ (reference sequence). This CDR3 is CDSSSPVEQEQFF. DNA of the CDR3: TGTGACAGCAGCAGCCCGGTTGAACAGGAGCAGTTCTTC.

This clonotype was detected ten times or more. The J gene is TRBJ2-7, the V gene TRBV3-1; 8 positions match TRBD1. There are 12 residues in the CDR3. V lost 8 bases and J lost 4; bases outside the gene matches: 4. CDR1 is LGHDT and CDR2 is YNNKEL in the germline V gene (reference sequence). CDR3: CASGQGRYEQYF. DNA of the CDR3: TGTGCCAGCGGACAGGGAAGATACGAGCAGTACTTC.

This clonotype was counted a few times. The genes are TRBV20-1 and TRBJ2-7, with 8 positions matching TRBD2. The V and J ends lost 1 base and 3 bases, in that order; junction bases with no gene match: 11. The V gene's germline CDR1 is DFQATT and CDR2 SNEGSKA (reference sequence). The length of the CDR3 is 16 residues. The CDR3 DNA reads as TGCAGTGCTAGAGTAGGCGTTAGCGGGATTAGCTACGAGCAGTACTTC. It translates to CSARVGVSGISYEQYF.

The table lists this clonotype with a count of one. V usage is TRBV2 and J usage is TRBJ2-1; D may be TRBD2 (5 bases). The CDR3 has 14 residues. Trimming pared 6 bases from V and 8 bases from J, leaving 17 bases between. From germline, CDR1 is SNHLY and CDR2 FYNNEI. CDR3 in amino acids: CASRELVSSDEQFF. CDR3 nucleotide sequence: TGTGCCAGCAGGGAACTAGTGTCTTCGGATGAGCAGTTCTTC.